This entry describes one TCR beta chain. Its antigen is currently unknown. The data originate from a study of chemoradiotherapy in HPV16-positive cancers. Study background: Two HPV16-positive patients' cells yielded candidate HPV-specific clones and common motifs.

The data were produced by immunoSEQ multiplex PCR, yet TCRdb's version contains in-frame clones alone and is incomplete. Among roughly 25,000 clones, about 90% were seen once, and the ten largest hold 4.5%. Study conclusions and caveats: Candidate HPV-specific clones and E7-related TCR motifs grew in tumor during treatment.

Here the sequenced sample was blood, taken from a patient who underwent chemoradiotherapy. This clonotype originated in a human donor with HPV-associated anogenital cancer.

CDR3 coding DNA: TGTGCCAGTAGGGCACAGGGGTATGGGGATCAGCCCCAGCATTTT. Protein: CASRAQGYGDQPQHF. The chain has TRBV19 and TRBJ1-5; 7 nucleotides line up with TRBD1. V was pared by 6 bases and J by 5 bases, with 10 bases of the junction left unmatched. This CDR3 is built from 15 residues. Per germline, CDR1 LNHDA and CDR2 SQIVND (reference sequence).